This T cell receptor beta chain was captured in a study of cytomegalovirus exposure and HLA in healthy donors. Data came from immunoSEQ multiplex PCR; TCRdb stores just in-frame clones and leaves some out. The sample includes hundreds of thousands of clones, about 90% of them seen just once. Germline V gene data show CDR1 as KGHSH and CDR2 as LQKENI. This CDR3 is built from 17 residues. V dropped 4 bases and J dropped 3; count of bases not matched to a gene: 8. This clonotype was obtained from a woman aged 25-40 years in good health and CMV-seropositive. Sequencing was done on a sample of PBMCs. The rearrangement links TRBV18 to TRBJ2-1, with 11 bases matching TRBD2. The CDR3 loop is CASSHKETSGSYNEQFF. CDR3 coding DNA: TGTGCCAGCTCACACAAAGAAACTAGCGGGAGCTACAATGAGCAGTTCTTC.